The subject of this entry is one T cell receptor beta chain. Its antigen is unknown. The beta constant-region primer was an equimolar mix of two oligonucleotides covering TRBC1 and TRBC2. Four rounds of PCR amplified the ligated cDNA using nested alpha and beta constant-region primers plus SP2. The cDNA 3' end received a ligated single-stranded oligonucleotide carrying the SP2 primer and a 12-nucleotide UMI. TCRdb redid the calling of the UMI-ligation and nested PCR reads with MiXCR, one entry per CDR3 protein. The profile shows more than 120,000 distinct CDR3 sequences, approximately 20% of them singletons. This sample is part of a study of naive and memory T cell subsets. Study findings and constraints: Naive repertoires, especially CD8, held a few larger clonotypes, possibly memory cells re-expressing CD45RA. In CD4 and CD8 cells, diversity dropped from naive through EMRA.

From the second PCR step, alpha and beta chains were amplified apart. Cells stained for CD3, CD4, CD8, CD45RA and CD27 were sorted into four subsets. The specimen was naive CD8+ T cells from blood. The TCR originated in a human donor in good health.

CDR3 nucleotides: TGTGCCAGCAGTTTATGGCTGGGACAGGGCGGGACAGATACGCAGTATTTT. This encodes CASSLWLGQGGTDTQYF. V is TRBV28 and J is TRBJ2-3, with 9 bases matching TRBD1. The J segment lost 3 bases and the V segment lost 0 bases, leaving 7 bases of the junction unmatched. Germline lookup yields CDR1 MDHEN and CDR2 SYDVKM. The CDR3 length is 17 residues.